This T cell receptor beta chain was found in a study of blood T cell repertoires in COVID-19. Across the whole study: Acute and convalescent COVID-19 specimens originated in the United States, Italy and Spain. Nucleic acid was either cDNA or gDNA, and it came from T cells, B-cell-depleted T cells, or PBMCs.

The CDR3 is made up of 15 amino acids. J was trimmed by 7 bases and V by 2 bases; bases with no gene match: 7. CDR1 is KGHSH and CDR2 is LQKENI in the germline V gene. Authors' analysis steps: From reference gene primer amplification, estimates of nucleated cell counts were derived. Using immunoSEQ multiplex PCR, the repertoire was profiled, and TCRdb retains in-frame clones only, with some absent. V, J and clone size reflect that table, while D and trimming were determined from the DNA. The sample holds more than 150,000 clones, about four fifths seen once. This TCR came from an elderly woman with acute or convalescent COVID-19. The sequenced sample consisted of peripheral blood. The chain uses TRBV18 and TRBJ1-4, with 7 bases lining up with TRBD1. Here the CDR3 DNA reads TGTGCCAGCTCACCAAGGGGACAGAGCCGTGAAAAACTGTTTTTT. Its translation is CASSPRGQSREKLFF.